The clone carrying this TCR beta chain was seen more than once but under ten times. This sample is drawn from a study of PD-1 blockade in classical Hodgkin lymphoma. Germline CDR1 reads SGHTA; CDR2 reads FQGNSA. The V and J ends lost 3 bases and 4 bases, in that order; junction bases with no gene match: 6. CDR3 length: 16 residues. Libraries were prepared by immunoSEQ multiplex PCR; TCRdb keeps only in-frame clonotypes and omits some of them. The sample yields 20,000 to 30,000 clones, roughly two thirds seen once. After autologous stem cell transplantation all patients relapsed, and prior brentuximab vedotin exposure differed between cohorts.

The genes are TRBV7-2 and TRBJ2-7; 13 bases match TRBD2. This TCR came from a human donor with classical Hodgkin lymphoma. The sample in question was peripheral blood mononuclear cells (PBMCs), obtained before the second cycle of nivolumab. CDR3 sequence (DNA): TGTGCCAGCAGCTTCACTAGCGGGGGGGCGCGGTACGAGCAGTACTTC. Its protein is CASSFTSGGARYEQYF.